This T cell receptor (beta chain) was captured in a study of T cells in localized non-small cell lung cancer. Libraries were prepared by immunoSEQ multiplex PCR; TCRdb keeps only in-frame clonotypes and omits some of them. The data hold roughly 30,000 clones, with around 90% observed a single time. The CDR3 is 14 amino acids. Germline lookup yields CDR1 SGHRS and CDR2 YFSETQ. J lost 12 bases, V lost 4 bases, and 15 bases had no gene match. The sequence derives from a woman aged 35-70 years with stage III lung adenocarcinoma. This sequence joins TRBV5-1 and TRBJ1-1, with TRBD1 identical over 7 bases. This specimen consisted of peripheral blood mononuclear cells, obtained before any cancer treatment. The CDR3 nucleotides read TGCGCCAGCAGCCCTGGGACAGCTGACCCCAACACTTTCTTT. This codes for CASSPGTADPNTFF.